This entry features one T cell receptor beta chain sequence. The CDR3 is made up of 13 amino acids. V was pared by 5 bases and J by 7 bases, with 5 bases of the junction left unmatched. This specimen belongs to a study of blood T cells in healthy people across ages. The second PCR ran roughly 7 to 12 cycles with a sample-barcoded 5' primer and J-beta primers. MiXCR, applied by TCRdb to the 5' RACE reads, yields one record per CDR3 protein. The sample comprises approximately 2,000,000 distinct CDR3 sequences, about 39% of which are singletons, and 20% to 25% rests with the top ten. The V gene is TRBV12-3 or TRBV12-4, the J gene TRBJ1-1, with 9 bases matching TRBD1. The specimen was blood. The origin of this receptor is a human donor in good health. CDR3 sequence: CASSPTGGLEAFF. CDR3 in DNA: TGTGCCAGCAGTCCGACAGGGGGGCTTGAAGCTTTCTTT.